The sequence of this T cell receptor beta chain was determined in a study of T-cell reconstitution after alpha-beta-depleted transplantation in children. CDR3 size: 11 residues. V lost 7 bases and J lost 1, with 5 bases in between. Germline V lookup: CDR1 SQVTM, CDR2 ANQGSEA. The authors prepared the TCRbeta library with unique molecular identifiers. MiXCR was run by TCRdb on the PCR reads, yielding one entry per CDR3 protein. The table lists about 610,000 distinct CDR3 sequences, approximately 10% of them singletons. The sample holds many counts of this clonotype. The chain couples TRBV29-1 to TRBJ1-3; D gene unclear. Sequencing was performed on PBMCs from the stem cell graft donor, taken from the stem cell graft. The clonotype originates from a human donor who donated a stem cell graft to a child with acute myeloid leukemia. The CDR3: CSGGSGNTIYF. In DNA form, the CDR3 reads TGCAGCGGAGGGTCTGGAAACACCATATATTTT.